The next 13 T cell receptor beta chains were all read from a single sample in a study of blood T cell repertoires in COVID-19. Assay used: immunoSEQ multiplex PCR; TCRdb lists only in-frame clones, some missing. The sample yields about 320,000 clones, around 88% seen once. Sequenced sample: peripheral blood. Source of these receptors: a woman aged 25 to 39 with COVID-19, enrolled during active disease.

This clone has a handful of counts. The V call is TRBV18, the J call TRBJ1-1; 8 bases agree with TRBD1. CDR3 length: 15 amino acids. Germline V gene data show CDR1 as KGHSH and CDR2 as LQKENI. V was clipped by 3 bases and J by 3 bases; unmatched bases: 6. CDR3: CASSPDRAFDTEAFF. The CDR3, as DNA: TGTGCCAGCTCACCGGACAGGGCTTTCGACACTGAAGCTTTCTTT.

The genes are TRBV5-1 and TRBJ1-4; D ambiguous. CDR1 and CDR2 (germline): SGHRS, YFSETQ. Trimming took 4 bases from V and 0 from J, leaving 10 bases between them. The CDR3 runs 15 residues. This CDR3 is CASSLDGATNEKLFF. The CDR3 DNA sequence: TGCGCCAGCAGCCTGGACGGTGCAACTAATGAAAAACTGTTTTTT.

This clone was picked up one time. This chain's CDR3 is CASSEWDRVYTGELFF. The CDR3 nucleotides read TGTGCCAGCAGTGAGTGGGACAGGGTCTACACCGGGGAGCTGTTTTTT. The J gene is TRBJ2-2, the V gene TRBV2, with 9 bases that match TRBD1. This CDR3 is 16 amino acids long. Germline loops: CDR1 SNHLY, CDR2 FYNNEI. Trimming took 3 bases from V and 3 from J; bases not matched to a gene: 5.

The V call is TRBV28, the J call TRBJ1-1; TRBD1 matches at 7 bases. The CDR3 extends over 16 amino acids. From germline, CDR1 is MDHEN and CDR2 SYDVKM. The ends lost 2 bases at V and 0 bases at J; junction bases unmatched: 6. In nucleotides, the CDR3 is TGTGCCAGCAGTTTAGTACAGGGGCGGTTGAACACTGAAGCTTTCTTT. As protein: CASSLVQGRLNTEAFF.

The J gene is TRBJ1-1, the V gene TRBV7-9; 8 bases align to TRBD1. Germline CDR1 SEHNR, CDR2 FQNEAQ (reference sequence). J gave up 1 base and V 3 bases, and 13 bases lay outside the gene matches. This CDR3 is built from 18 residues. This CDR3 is CASSFVGQGIIRNTEAFF. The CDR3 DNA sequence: TGTGCCAGCAGCTTCGTAGGACAGGGAATAATTCGGAACACTGAAGCTTTCTTT.

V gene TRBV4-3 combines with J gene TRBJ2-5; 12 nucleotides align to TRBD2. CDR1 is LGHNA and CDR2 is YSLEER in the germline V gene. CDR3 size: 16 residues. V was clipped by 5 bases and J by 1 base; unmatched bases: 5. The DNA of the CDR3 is TGCGCCAGCAGCTCGACTAGCGGGGGTACCCAAGAGACCCAGTACTTC. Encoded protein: CASSSTSGGTQETQYF.

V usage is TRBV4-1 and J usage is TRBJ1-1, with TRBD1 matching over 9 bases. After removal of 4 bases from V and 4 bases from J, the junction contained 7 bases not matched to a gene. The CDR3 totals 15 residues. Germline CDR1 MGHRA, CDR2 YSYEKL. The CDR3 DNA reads TGCGCCAGCAGCCCGAGACAGGGGGTGGCCACTGAAGCTTTCTTT. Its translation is CASSPRQGVATEAFF.

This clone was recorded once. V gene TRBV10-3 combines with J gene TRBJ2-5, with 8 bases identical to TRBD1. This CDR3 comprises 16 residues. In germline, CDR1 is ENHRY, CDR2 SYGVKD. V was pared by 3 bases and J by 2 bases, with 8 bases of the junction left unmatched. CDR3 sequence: CAISDLDRGLQETQYF. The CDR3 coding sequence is TGTGCCATCAGTGACCTAGACAGGGGCCTACAAGAGACCCAGTACTTC.

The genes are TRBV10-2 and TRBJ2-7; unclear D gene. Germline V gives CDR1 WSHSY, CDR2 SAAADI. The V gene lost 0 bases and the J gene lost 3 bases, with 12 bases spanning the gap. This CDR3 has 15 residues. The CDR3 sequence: CASSESGHGSYEQYV. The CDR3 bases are TGCGCCAGCAGTGAGTCGGGCCACGGCAGCTACGAGCAGTACGTC.

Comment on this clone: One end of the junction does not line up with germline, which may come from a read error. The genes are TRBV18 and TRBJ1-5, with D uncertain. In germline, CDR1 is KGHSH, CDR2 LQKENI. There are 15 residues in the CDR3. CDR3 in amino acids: CASSPQSYSNQPQHF. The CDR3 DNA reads TGTGCCAGCTCTCCACAGAGCTATAGCAATCAGCCCCAGCATTTT.

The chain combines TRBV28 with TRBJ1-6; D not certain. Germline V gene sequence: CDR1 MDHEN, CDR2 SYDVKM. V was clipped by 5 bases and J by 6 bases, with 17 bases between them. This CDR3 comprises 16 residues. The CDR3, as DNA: TGTGCCAGCAGTCTCCCCCGTCCGGGATCTAATTCACCCCTCCACTTT. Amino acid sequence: CASSLPRPGSNSPLHF. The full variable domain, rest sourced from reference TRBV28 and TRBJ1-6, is DVKVTQSSRYLVKRTGEKVFLECVQDMDHENMFWYRQDPGLGLRLIYFSYDVKMKEKGDIPEGYSVSREKKERFSLILESASTNQTSMYLCASSLPRPGSNSPLHFGNGTRLTVT.

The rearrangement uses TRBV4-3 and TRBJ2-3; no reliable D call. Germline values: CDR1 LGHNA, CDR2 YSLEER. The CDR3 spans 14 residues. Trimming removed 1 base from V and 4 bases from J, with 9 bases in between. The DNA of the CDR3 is TGCGCCAGCAGCCAAGGGTTCTCGGCAGATACGCAGTATTTT. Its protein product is CASSQGFSADTQYF.

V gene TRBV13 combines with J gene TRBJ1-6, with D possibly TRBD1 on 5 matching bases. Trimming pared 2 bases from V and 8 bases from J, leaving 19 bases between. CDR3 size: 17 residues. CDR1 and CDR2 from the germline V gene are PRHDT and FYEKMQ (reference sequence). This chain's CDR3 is CASSLLQVAYVDSPLHF. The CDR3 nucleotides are TGTGCCAGCAGCTTATTACAGGTAGCTTATGTGGATTCACCCCTCCACTTT.